This TCR beta chain originates from a study of OX40 agonist ivuxolimab in advanced cancers. Whole-study context: Patients in dose escalation had liver, melanoma, kidney or head and neck cancers. Study results and caveats: It was not determined which antigens were specifically recognized by the peripheral T cells that had undergone clonal expansion. The study found that CD8+ T cells averaged more expanded clones than CD4+. Nonresponders included some who also had low normalized T-cell clonal expansion.

Concerning this clone itself: What it binds is unknown.

The CDR3 is 16 residues long. Germline CDR1 is SGHTA and CDR2 is FQGTGA. V was cut by 2 bases and J by 4 bases, with 17 bases left in between. Clones were read by immunoSEQ multiplex PCR, and TCRdb kept only the in-frame ones, dropping some. The table has about 35,000 clones, approximately 80% seen once; the top ten hold about 14%. The sequences come from CD4+ or CD8+ T cells sorted from blood, collected in a trial of the OX40 agonist ivuxolimab. The chain combines TRBV7-3 with TRBJ2-5; D might be TRBD2 (6 bases). This TCR was sampled from an adult with an advanced solid tumor such as melanoma, head and neck, liver or kidney cancer. CDR3 nucleotides: TGTGCCAGCAGCTTACGTGGAGGGGTGGGCGCAGAGACCCAGTACTTC. As protein: CASSLRGGVGAETQYF.